This T cell receptor (beta chain) came from a study of Ad26.COV2.S vaccination and SARS-CoV-2 variants. This CDR3 comprises 14 residues. Germline V CDR1 and CDR2: SGHTA, FQGNSA. V was trimmed by 3 bases and J by 4 bases, leaving 11 bases between them. Only a few counts were recorded for this clone. Treatment here: some 20 received Ad26.COV2.S at low or high dose, single or two shots; roughly five received placebo; per-sample allocation not given. Specimens were obtained on day 63 following the first vaccine or placebo injection. Only in-frame clones appear in the TCRdb table, and some are missing; sequencing was by immunoSEQ multiplex PCR. The sample lists some 330,000 clones; about nine tenths were seen once.

The chain joins TRBV7-2 to TRBJ2-3, with unresolved D. The sequenced sample was peripheral blood, obtained in a trial of Ad26.COV2.S vaccine versus placebo. This clonotype was sampled from a person between 18 and 65 years old who received the Ad26.COV2.S COVID-19 vaccine or a placebo. The CDR3 here is CASSLRQTADTQYF. The CDR3 DNA follows: TGTGCCAGCAGCTTGCGCCAGACGGCAGATACGCAGTATTTT.